Each of the 30 T cell receptor beta chains below was sequenced from the same sample in a study of blood T cell repertoires in COVID-19. Generated by immunoSEQ multiplex PCR, the TCRdb table keeps only in-frame clones and is missing some. The sample records 250,000 to 300,000 clones, roughly 90% being singletons. The sequencing input was PBMCs or T cells enriched from blood (not recorded which). These receptors all come from a woman in her thirties who had recovered from COVID-19.

With respect to this clone: Other nucleotide sequences from this sample produce the same CDR3. This chain connects TRBV5-1 to TRBJ1-1; D is unresolved. The ends were cut back, 0 bases at V and 3 bases at J, with 6 bases in the middle. The CDR3 extends over 13 amino acids. Germline CDR1 and CDR2: SGHRS and YFSETQ. CDR3 in amino acids: CASSLAGDTEAFF. The CDR3 DNA reads TGCGCCAGCAGCTTGGCCGGGGACACTGAAGCTTTCTTT.

The chain uses TRBV9 and TRBJ2-7; D is undetermined. Germline loops: CDR1 SGDLS, CDR2 YYNGEE. V shed 0 bases and J shed 2 bases, with 15 bases lying between them. This CDR3 region has 16 residues. For the CDR3, the DNA is TGTGCCAGCAGCGTAGGGGTTCCCGGCGGCACCTACGAGCAGTACTTC. Translated, it gives CASSVGVPGGTYEQYF. The entire variable domain, with the rest obtained from reference TRBV9 and TRBJ2-7, is as follows: DSGVTQTPKHLITATGQRVTLRCSPRSGDLSVYWYQQSLDQGLQFLIQYYNGEERAKGNILERFSAQQFPDLHSELNLSSLELGDSALYFCASSVGVPGGTYEQYFGPGTRLTVT.

CDR3 nucleotide sequence: TGTGCCAGCAGCTTAGATGGAGTCGAGAACAATGAGCAGTTCTTC. Translated, it gives CASSLDGVENNEQFF. This sequence joins TRBV11-3 and TRBJ2-1; D gene ambiguous. Trimming left V 0 bases short and J 5 bases short, with 11 bases between. There are 15 residues in the CDR3. CDR1 and CDR2 (germline): SGHNT, YENEEA. Together with reference TRBV11-3 and TRBJ2-1, the CDR3 gives the full variable domain: EAGVVQSPRYKIIEKKQPVAFWCNPISGHNTLYWYLQNLGQGPELLIRYENEEAVDDSQLPKDRFSAERLKGVDSTLKIQPAELGDSAVYLCASSLDGVENNEQFFGPGTRLTVL.

The chain is built from TRBV6-5 and TRBJ2-2; D uncertain. Trimming removed 11 bases from V and 6 bases from J, with 10 bases in between. The CDR3 loop spans 11 amino acids. Germline V gene data show CDR1 as MNHEY and CDR2 as SVGAGI. As DNA, the CDR3 is TGTGCCTCCCTCGAGGCCGGGGAGCTGTTTTTT. Protein sequence: CASLEAGELFF.

This CDR3 is CASSIIRTSGRANEQFF. CDR3 DNA: TGTGCCAGTAGTATAATACGGACTAGCGGGAGAGCCAATGAGCAGTTCTTC. The V and J genes are TRBV19 and TRBJ2-1; TRBD2 agrees at 13 bases. The germline CDR1 and CDR2 sequences are LNHDA and SQIVND (reference sequence). Trimming at V came to 2 bases and at J to 6 bases, leaving 7 bases not matched to a gene. The CDR3 is 17 amino acids.

The chain employs TRBV5-4 and TRBJ2-1; TRBD1 might be the D (6 bases). Germline CDR1 SGHNT, CDR2 YYREEE (reference sequence). V lost 4 bases to trimming and J lost 9 bases, with 14 bases between them. The CDR3 extends over 13 amino acids. The CDR3 sequence: CASSALDSAEQFF. Here the CDR3 DNA reads TGTGCCAGCAGCGCGTTGGACAGTGCTGAGCAGTTCTTC. Looking up the rest from reference TRBV5-4 and TRBJ2-1 gives the full variable domain: ETGVTQSPTHLIKTRGQQVTLRCSSQSGHNTVSWYQQALGQGPQFIFQYYREEENGRGNFPPRFSGLQFPNYSSELNVNALELDDSALYLCASSALDSAEQFFGPGTRLTVL.

The chain joins TRBV27 to TRBJ1-2; 9 nucleotides match TRBD1. Trimming at V came to 9 bases and at J to 4 bases, leaving 6 bases not matched to a gene. The germline V gene encodes CDR1 MNHEY and CDR2 SMNVEV (reference sequence). The CDR3 length is 13 residues. The CDR3 DNA sequence: TGTGCCAGTGGACAGGGGCCTCCCTATGGCTACACCTTC. Its protein product is CASGQGPPYGYTF.

This sequence joins TRBV7-2 and TRBJ2-2, with 8 positions matching TRBD1. Germline V gene sequence: CDR1 SGHTA, CDR2 FQGNSA. The CDR3 runs 16 residues. With 1 base clipped from V and 5 bases from J, the junction kept 6 bases outside the gene matches. The CDR3 reads CASSLVRTGPTGELFF. The CDR3 region has the DNA TGTGCCAGCAGCTTAGTCCGGACAGGGCCAACCGGGGAGCTGTTTTTT. The full variable domain, its missing parts supplied by reference TRBV7-2 and TRBJ2-2, is GAGVSQSPSNKVTEKGKDVELRCDPISGHTALYWYRQSLGQGLEFLIYFQGNSAPDKSGLPSDRFSAERTGGSVSTLTIQRTQQEDSAVYLCASSLVRTGPTGELFFGEGSRLTVL.

CDR3 DNA: TGTGCCAGCAGCGACCGACTAGCGGGAGAGTTTGGTACAGATACGCAGTATTTT. Encoded protein: CASSDRLAGEFGTDTQYF. The chain is built from TRBV14 and TRBJ2-3; 12 nucleotides agree with TRBD2. Germline CDR1 and CDR2: SGHDN and FVKESK. The V gene end was trimmed by 5 bases and the J gene end by 3 bases; junction bases not matched to a gene: 12. The CDR3 loop spans 18 amino acids.

The chain employs TRBV29-1 and TRBJ1-2; no reliable D call. Germline V gives CDR1 SQVTM, CDR2 ANQGSEA. The CDR3 has 11 amino acids. Trimming cost V 1 base and J 7 bases, with 7 bases left between them. Written as DNA, the CDR3 is TGCAGCGTTGAAGGGTCGGGTGGCTACACCTTC. Amino acids: CSVEGSGGYTF.

V usage is TRBV30 and J usage is TRBJ1-6, with TRBD1 matching 10 bases. Germline lookup yields CDR1 GTSNPN and CDR2 SVGIG (reference sequence). The CDR3 sequence is 19 residues long. V trimming: 3 bases; J trimming: 9 bases; junction bases outside the gene matches: 20. CDR3 DNA: TGTGCCTGGAGCCCTAACACAGAGGACAGGGGGGTACAGGGTTCACCCCTCCACTTT. It is translated as CAWSPNTEDRGVQGSPLHF.

The CDR3 protein is CASNPGGVEGQPQHF. CDR3 in DNA: TGTGCCAGCAACCCGGGGGGGGTTGAGGGTCAGCCCCAGCATTTT. This chain connects TRBV9 to TRBJ1-5; possibly TRBD1 for D (5 bases). This CDR3 has 15 residues. Trimming pared 6 bases from V and 6 bases from J, leaving 19 bases between. Germline V lookup: CDR1 SGDLS, CDR2 YYNGEE.

J is TRBJ1-2 and V is TRBV18; 10 bases match TRBD1. CDR1 and CDR2 (germline): KGHSH, LQKENI. The CDR3 loop spans 15 amino acids. The trim removed 2 bases at V and 8 bases at J, leaving 8 bases unmatched. For the CDR3, the DNA is TGTGCCAGCTCACCAAACGAAAGGACAGGGGGAGGCTACACCTTC. Its translation is CASSPNERTGGGYTF.

The CDR3 bases are TGTGCCAGCAGTTTCTCTAGCGGAGCCAGACAAGAGACCCAGTACTTC. Protein sequence: CASSFSSGARQETQYF. The chain couples TRBV28 to TRBJ2-5, with TRBD2 identical over 7 bases. The V gene end was trimmed by 3 bases and the J gene end by 2 bases; junction bases not matched to a gene: 9. Germline V gene data show CDR1 as MDHEN and CDR2 as SYDVKM. The CDR3 covers 16 residues.

The CDR3 spells CASILLGEGTGELFF. The CDR3 nucleotides read TGTGCCAGCATCCTACTAGGAGAGGGCACCGGGGAGCTGTTTTTT. This chain links TRBV5-8 with TRBJ2-2, with D perhaps TRBD2 (5 bases). This CDR3 has 15 amino acids. Germline V gene data show CDR1 as SGHTS and CDR2 as YDEGEE. V was pared by 6 bases and J by 4 bases, with 16 bases between.

The gene calls are TRBV25-1 and TRBJ2-7; D ambiguous. This CDR3 spans 16 amino acids. Trimming removed 5 bases at V and 0 bases at J, with 17 bases between. Germline-derived CDR1 and CDR2 are MGHDK and SYGVNS. The CDR3: CASSNLEDFGSYEQYF. CDR3 coding DNA: TGTGCCAGCAGTAACTTAGAAGACTTTGGCTCCTACGAGCAGTACTTC.

This chain joins TRBV18 and TRBJ2-3; TRBD2 matches at 11 bases. The CDR3 covers 18 residues. After removal of 2 bases from V and 3 bases from J, the junction contained 10 bases not matched to a gene. Germline V CDR1 and CDR2: KGHSH, LQKENI. The CDR3 coding sequence is TGTGCCAGCTCACCAGGGCTAGCGGGAGGATCTTGGACAGATACGCAGTATTTT. The encoded protein is CASSPGLAGGSWTDTQYF.

This chain joins TRBV5-8 and TRBJ2-7; 9 nucleotides align to TRBD1. CDR1 is SGHTS, CDR2 YDEGEE, per germline. V was pared by 6 bases and J by 3 bases, with 7 bases of the junction left unmatched. The CDR3 runs to 14 residues. The CDR3 DNA reads TGTGCCAGCACTTTTCCGGGACAGGGCTACGAGCAGTACTTC. It encodes CASTFPGQGYEQYF.

The chain uses TRBV7-8 and TRBJ2-7; perhaps TRBD2 as D (6 bases). The germline V gene encodes CDR1 SGHVS and CDR2 FQNEAQ. This CDR3 contains 12 residues. The germline V and J ends were trimmed by 0 bases and 13 bases, with 13 bases remaining between them. The CDR3 DNA follows: TGTGCCAGCAGCTTAGCTCCCCGGGAGTCCTACTTC. This codes for CASSLAPRESYF.

The V gene is TRBV30, the J gene TRBJ1-2, with a tentative D call TRBD1 (6 bases). Trimming cost V 2 bases and J 6 bases, with 13 bases left between them. Germline CDR1 is GTSNPN and CDR2 is SVGIG (reference sequence). This CDR3 is 13 amino acids long. The CDR3 DNA reads TGTGCCTGGAGTAGGTGGGGGCAAGATGGCTACACCTTC. Protein: CAWSRWGQDGYTF.

This sequence joins TRBV27 and TRBJ2-1; 9 nucleotides line up with TRBD2. CDR1 and CDR2 from the germline V gene are MNHEY and SMNVEV (reference sequence). V was clipped by 2 bases and J by 4 bases; unmatched bases: 12. The CDR3 loop spans 18 amino acids. In nucleotides, the CDR3 is TGTGCCAGCAGTTTAGCGTCTAATCTAGCGGGAAGATACAATGAGCAGTTCTTC. Protein sequence: CASSLASNLAGRYNEQFF.

The chain uses TRBV7-2 and TRBJ2-1, with 14 bases that match TRBD2. With V trimmed by 4 bases and J by 9 bases, 8 bases remained unmatched. CDR1 and CDR2 from the germline V gene are SGHTA and FQGNSA. This CDR3 comprises 16 residues. Here the CDR3 DNA reads TGTGCCAGCAGCTCAAGACTAGCGGGAGGGCGAGGTGAGCAGTTCTTC. This sequence encodes CASSSRLAGGRGEQFF.

The J gene is TRBJ2-3, the V gene TRBV11-3; 11 bases fit TRBD1. The V segment lost 0 bases and the J segment 0 bases; nucleotides outside the gene matches: 11. This CDR3 has 20 residues. CDR1 is SGHNT and CDR2 is YENEEA in the germline V gene. The CDR3 is CASSLESPDRGLGSTDTQYF. The CDR3, as DNA: TGTGCCAGCAGCTTAGAGTCCCCGGACAGGGGGCTAGGTAGCACAGATACGCAGTATTTT.

V is TRBV15 and J is TRBJ1-1; D not certain. Trimming removed 1 base from V and 4 bases from J, with 10 bases in between. This CDR3 has 14 amino acids. Germline V CDR1 and CDR2: LNHNV, YYDKDF (reference sequence). The CDR3 protein is CATSRARLGTEAFF. CDR3 nucleotides: TGTGCCACCAGCAGAGCGCGGTTGGGCACTGAAGCTTTCTTT. The variable domain in full, with the rest retrieved from reference TRBV15 and TRBJ1-1, is DAMVIQNPRYQVTQFGKPVTLSCSQTLNHNVMYWYQQKSSQAPKLLFHYYDKDFNNEADTPDNFQSRRPNTSFCFLDIRSPGLGDTAMYLCATSRARLGTEAFFGQGTRLTVV.

The chain employs TRBV27 and TRBJ1-1; D gene uncertain. The length of the CDR3 is 15 residues. V lost 8 bases and J lost 4, with 20 bases in between. The germline gives CDR1 MNHEY, CDR2 SMNVEV (reference sequence). CDR3 sequence: CASCLVGRGGTEAFF. Written as DNA, the CDR3 is TGTGCCAGCTGCCTGGTGGGTCGGGGAGGCACTGAAGCTTTCTTT.

The rearrangement uses TRBV2 and TRBJ2-5; D not resolved. V lost 6 bases, J lost 4 bases, and 12 bases lay in between. The CDR3 totals 13 residues. CDR1 and CDR2 (germline): SNHLY, FYNNEI. The DNA of the CDR3 is TGTGCCAGCAGCCTCGGTCTTCTAGAGACCCAGTACTTC. Amino acid sequence: CASSLGLLETQYF.

The chain has TRBV7-9 and TRBJ2-3, with a possible D match to TRBD2 (7 bases). The CDR3 runs 16 residues. Germline V gene lookup returns CDR1 SEHNR and CDR2 FQNEAQ (reference sequence). V gave up 2 bases and J gave up 2 bases, with 14 bases separating them. The CDR3 loop is CASSLRGAILTDTQYF. The CDR3 bases are TGTGCCAGCAGCTTACGGGGGGCTATCCTCACAGATACGCAGTATTTT.

The chain combines TRBV5-1 with TRBJ2-5; the D gene is possibly TRBD1 (5 bases). Germline CDR1 is SGHRS and CDR2 is YFSETQ. The germline V and J ends were trimmed by 0 bases and 5 bases, with 14 bases remaining between them. The CDR3 is 15 amino acids. CDR3 in amino acids: CASSLGSRGLETQYF. In nucleotides, the CDR3 is TGCGCCAGCAGCTTGGGATCTAGGGGCCTGGAGACCCAGTACTTC.

This sequence joins TRBV3-1 (or the pseudogene TRBV3-2) and TRBJ2-3; 9 bases align to TRBD2. Germline lookup yields CDR1 LGHDT and CDR2 YNNKEL (reference sequence). The V and J ends lost 0 bases and 5 bases, in that order; junction bases with no gene match: 9. This CDR3 has 17 residues. The CDR3 DNA reads TGTGCCAGCAGCCAAGATCGGGGGACTAGCTATGGAGATACGCAGTATTTT. Translation: CASSQDRGTSYGDTQYF.

This chain connects TRBV10-1 to TRBJ2-1; D unresolved. The germline CDR1 and CDR2 sequences are WNHNN and SYGVQD (reference sequence). V was trimmed by 0 bases and J by 3 bases, leaving 21 bases between them. CDR3 length equals 19 residues. CDR3 bases: TGCGCCAGCAGTGAGTCGACTCAACTTTTCCGGGTTTTCTACAATGAGCAGTTCTTC. Translation gives CASSESTQLFRVFYNEQFF.